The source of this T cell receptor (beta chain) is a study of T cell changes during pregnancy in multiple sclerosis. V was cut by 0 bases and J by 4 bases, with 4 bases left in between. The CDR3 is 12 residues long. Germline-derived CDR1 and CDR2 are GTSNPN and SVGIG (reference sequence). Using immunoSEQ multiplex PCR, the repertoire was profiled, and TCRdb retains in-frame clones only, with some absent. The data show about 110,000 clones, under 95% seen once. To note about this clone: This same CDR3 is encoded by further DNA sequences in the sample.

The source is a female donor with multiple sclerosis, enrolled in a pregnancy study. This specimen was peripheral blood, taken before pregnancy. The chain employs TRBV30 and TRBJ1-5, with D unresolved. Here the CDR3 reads CAWSVQNQPQHF. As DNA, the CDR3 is TGTGCCTGGAGTGTACAGAATCAGCCCCAGCATTTT.